This TCR beta chain was identified during a study of T cell changes during pregnancy in multiple sclerosis. The CDR3 is 16 amino acids. V was pared by 3 bases and J by 2 bases, with 9 bases of the junction left unmatched. In germline, CDR1 is LNHDA, CDR2 SQIVND (reference sequence). The table came from immunoSEQ multiplex PCR; TCRdb's copy has only in-frame clones and leaves some out. The sample shows about 32,000 clones, 80% to 90% of them seen only once. The sample here was CD8+ T cells from peripheral blood mononuclear cells, taken in the third trimester of pregnancy. V is TRBV19 and J is TRBJ2-7, with 8 bases fitting TRBD2. The TCR was taken from a female donor with multiple sclerosis, enrolled in a pregnancy study. The CDR3 DNA is TGTGCCAGTAGTATCGGGAGAAGCGGGAGTCCCTACGAGCAGTACTTC. Translating gives CASSIGRSGSPYEQYF.